This is a list of T cell receptor beta chains from one sample in a study of kidney transplant recipient with SARS-CoV-2 infection. In TCRdb, the reads were re-called with MiXCR into one record per CDR3 protein. The repertoire holds about 250,000 distinct CDR3 sequences, about 28% seen once, with roughly 7% in the top ten. The sequenced sample was a blood sample, obtained at baseline and on day 111 from a kidney transplant recipient. The source is a male patient in his thirties who had COVID-19 and was a kidney transplant recipient. Some of these T cells may belong to the graft donor. CDR3s include the opening cysteine and the closing phenylalanine or tryptophan. D genes are given only for firm matches. Only part of the rows carry a size: once, few, many, or a class if the clone is expanded.

TRBJ2-1 | TRBV27 | few | - | CASKERLSYNEQFF | TGTGCCAGCAAGGAGCGGCTATCCTACAATGAGCAGTTCTTC
TRBJ1-2 | TRBV12-3/TRBV12-4 | many | - | CASTLDNYGYTF | TGTGCCAGCACCCTAGACAACTATGGCTACACCTTC
TRBJ2-3 | TRBV7-9 | few | TRBD2 | CASSSRGSTDTRYF | TGTGCCAGCAGCTCCCGCGGGAGCACAGATACGCGGTATTTT
TRBJ2-1 | TRBV5-4 | few | TRBD2 | CASSAGTSRNNEQFF | TGTGCCAGCAGCGCCGGGACTAGCAGAAACAATGAGCAGTTCTTC
TRBJ2-1 | TRBV14 | many | - | CASSQWTNEQFF | TGTGCCAGCAGCCAATGGACGAATGAGCAGTTCTTC
TRBJ1-2 | TRBV27 | many | TRBD1 | CASSQNRDSERWYGYTF | TGTGCCAGCAGCCAAAACCGGGACAGCGAAAGGTGGTATGGCTACACCTTC
TRBJ2-1 | TRBV27 | many | TRBD2 | CASGLLRGSGSGSYNEQFF | TGTGCCAGCGGTCTCCTAAGGGGTAGCGGGAGCGGAAGCTACAATGAGCAGTTCTTC
TRBJ1-3 | TRBV10-2 | many | - | CASSDRTSYGNTIYF | TGCGCCAGCAGTGACAGGACATCCTACGGAAACACCATATATTTT
TRBJ1-1 | TRBV12-3/TRBV12-4 | many | TRBD1 | CASSLTGGQNTEAFF | TGTGCCAGCAGTTTGACAGGGGGACAAAACACTGAAGCTTTCTTT
TRBJ1-2 | TRBV5-6 | few | - | CASTQDNSRKTYGYTF | TGTGCCAGCACACAAGACAATAGTCGAAAGACCTATGGCTACACCTTC
TRBJ2-1 | TRBV12-3/TRBV12-4 | - | - | CASSETGTRYEQFF | TGTGCCAGCAGTGAAACCGGGACCCGGTATGAGCAGTTCTTC
TRBJ1-2 | TRBV5-3 | many | - | CARTYIVVRKTYGYTF | TGTGCCAGAACGTACATAGTGGTGAGAAAGACCTATGGCTACACCTTC
TRBJ2-1 | TRBV11-2 | many | TRBD1 | CASSQDRANEQFF | TGTGCCAGCAGCCAAGACAGGGCTAATGAGCAGTTCTTC
TRBJ1-6 | TRBV2 | many | - | CASSDLDSPLHF | TGTGCCAGCAGTGATTTAGATTCACCCCTCCACTTT
TRBJ2-3 | TRBV3-1 | many | TRBD2 | CASRGTSGGGSTDTQYF | TGTGCCAGCAGGGGGACTAGCGGGGGGGGTAGCACAGATACGCAGTATTTT
TRBJ1-3 | TRBV24-1 | many | - | CATSDTGSSGNTIYF | TGTGCCACCAGTGATACAGGGAGCTCTGGAAACACCATATATTTT
TRBJ2-1 | TRBV7-2 | few | - | CASSLRGADNEQFF | TGTGCCAGCAGCTTAAGGGGGGCGGACAATGAGCAGTTCTTC
TRBJ2-2 | TRBV10-1 | - | TRBD1 | CASSDGTGPTGELFF | TGCGCCAGCAGTGATGGGACAGGACCCACCGGGGAGCTGTTTTTT
TRBJ2-1 | TRBV28 | many | TRBD2 | CASRASGARGLFF | TGTGCCAGCAGGGCTAGCGGGGCTAGGGGTCTGTTCTTC
TRBJ2-1 | TRBV5-1 | few | - | CASSLVQGNEQFF | TGCGCCAGCAGCTTGGTGCAGGGCAATGAGCAGTTCTTC
TRBJ2-5 | TRBV24-1 | many | - | CATWFGGRETQYF | TGTGCCACCTGGTTTGGGGGGCGGGAGACCCAGTACTTC
TRBJ1-1 | TRBV29-1 | many | - | CSVDGQRNTEAFF | TGCAGCGTTGATGGGCAAAGGAACACTGAAGCTTTCTTT
TRBJ2-6 | TRBV7-7 | few | - | CASSNGSKCHKVGPTSTF | TGTGCCAGCAGCAATGGGTCTAAGTGCCACAAAGTCGGGCCAACGTCCACTTTC
TRBJ1-2 | TRBV15 | many | TRBD1 | CATSRPSSGTAIGYTF | TGTGCCACCAGCAGACCATCGTCCGGGACAGCTATTGGCTACACCTTC
TRBJ2-3 | TRBV28 | - | TRBD2 | CASSSRTSGDTDTQYF | TGTGCCAGCAGTTCTCGGACTAGCGGAGACACAGATACGCAGTATTTT
TRBJ2-3 | TRBV21-1 | many | - | CASRHYLATVMQDTQYF | TGTGCCAGCAGGCATTATCTAGCTACAGTCATGCAAGATACGCAGTATTTT
TRBJ2-2 | TRBV9 | - | - | CASSVTNDNTGELFF | TGTGCCAGCAGCGTAACAAACGATAACACCGGGGAGCTGTTTTTT
TRBJ2-7 | TRBV4-1 | many | TRBD1 | CASKPGGSSYEQYF | TGCGCCAGCAAGCCAGGGGGCAGCTCCTACGAGCAGTACTTC
TRBJ2-1 | TRBV5-1 | - | TRBD2 | CASSLGLAGPPEFF | TGCGCCAGCAGCTTGGGTCTAGCGGGGCCACCTGAATTCTTC
TRBJ1-2 | TRBV7-9 | many | - | CASSFGRYHGKTYGYTF | TGTGCCAGCAGCTTCGGAAGATACCATGGAAAGACCTATGGCTACACCTTC
TRBJ2-2 | TRBV20-1 | many | - | CSARAGTTGELFF | TGCAGTGCTAGAGCCGGCACTACCGGGGAGCTGTTTTTT
TRBJ1-1 | TRBV2 | - | - | CASSRQNAEAFF | TGTGCCAGCAGCCGACAGAACGCTGAAGCTTTCTTT
TRBJ1-2 | TRBV7-6 | once | - | CASSARSESRKTYGYTF | TGTGCCAGCAGCGCCAGAAGTGAATCTCGAAAGACCTATGGCTATACCTTC
TRBJ2-7 | TRBV3-2 | few | - | CASSQDLATYEQYF | TGTGCCAGCAGCCAAGATCTGGCCACCTACGAGCAGTACTTC
TRBJ1-1 | TRBV6-2/TRBV6-3 | - | - | CASSFLQMNTEASF | TGTGCCAGCAGTTTCCTACAGATGAACACCGAAGCTTCCTTT
TRBJ1-1 | TRBV6-5 | many | - | CASRLGGQLNTEAFF | TGTGCCAGCAGATTAGGTGGGCAGTTGAACACTGAAGCTTTCTTT
TRBJ1-2 | TRBV6-5 | many | - | CASSYSSGREDYGYTF | TGTGCCAGCAGTTACTCGAGCGGCAGGGAAGACTATGGCTACACCTTC
TRBJ2-1 | TRBV2 | few | TRBD2 | CASSIQTSGTADEQFF | TGTGCCAGCAGCATACAGACTAGCGGGACGGCCGATGAGCAGTTCTTC
TRBJ2-2 | TRBV6-5 | many | - | CASSYRRYTGELFF | TGTGCCAGCAGTTACCGACGATATACCGGGGAGCTGTTTTTT
TRBJ2-7 | TRBV5-1 | few | - | CASSLMVSRYEQYF | TGCGCCAGCAGCTTGATGGTTAGCAGATACGAGCAGTACTTC
TRBJ1-2 | TRBV11-3 | many | - | CASSSRYDLGKTYGYTF | TGTGCCAGCAGCAGTAGATACGATCTCGGAAAGACCTATGGCTACACCTTC
TRBJ1-2 | TRBV5-1 | many | - | CASSFERGEGYTF | TGCGCCAGCAGCTTTGAGCGGGGAGAAGGCTACACCTTC
TRBJ1-1 | TRBV6-2/TRBV6-3 | many | TRBD1 | CASTSPRTGNTEAFF | TGTGCCAGCACTTCCCCACGGACAGGGAACACTGAAGCTTTCTTT
TRBJ1-2 | TRBV7-1 | many | - | CASSAYHHEGKTYGYTF | TGTGCCAGCAGCGCGTACCATCACGAGGGAAAGACCTATGGCTACACCTTC
TRBJ2-3 | TRBV27 | few | TRBD2 | CASSLYSGGRRSDTQYF | TGTGCCAGCAGTTTATATTCGGGCGGGAGAAGGTCAGATACGCAGTATTTT
TRBJ2-1 | TRBV12-3/TRBV12-4 | - | TRBD1 | CASSHPGQGVREQFF | TGTGCCAGCAGTCACCCGGGACAGGGTGTTAGGGAGCAGTTCTTC
TRBJ1-2 | TRBV7-6 | many | - | CASSQMNESRKTYGYTF | TGTGCCAGCAGCCAGATGAATGAATCTCGAAAGACCTATGGCTACACCTTC
TRBJ1-1 | TRBV10-2 | - | - | CASTESLSILNTEAFF | TGCGCCAGCACCGAGAGCTTATCCATCTTGAACACTGAAGCTTTCTTT
TRBJ1-2 | TRBV5-4 | many | - | CASRKDVPGKTYGYTF | TGTGCCAGCCGGAAGGACGTACCAGGAAAGACCTATGGCTACACCTTC
TRBJ2-7 | TRBV18 | many | TRBD2 | CASSQSSGSGGEQYF | TGTGCCAGCTCACAGTCTAGCGGGAGCGGAGGCGAGCAGTACTTC
TRBJ2-1 | TRBV19 | few | TRBD2 | CASSLLWTSGIGDEQFF | TGTGCCAGTAGTCTTTTGTGGACTAGCGGGATAGGGGATGAGCAGTTCTTC